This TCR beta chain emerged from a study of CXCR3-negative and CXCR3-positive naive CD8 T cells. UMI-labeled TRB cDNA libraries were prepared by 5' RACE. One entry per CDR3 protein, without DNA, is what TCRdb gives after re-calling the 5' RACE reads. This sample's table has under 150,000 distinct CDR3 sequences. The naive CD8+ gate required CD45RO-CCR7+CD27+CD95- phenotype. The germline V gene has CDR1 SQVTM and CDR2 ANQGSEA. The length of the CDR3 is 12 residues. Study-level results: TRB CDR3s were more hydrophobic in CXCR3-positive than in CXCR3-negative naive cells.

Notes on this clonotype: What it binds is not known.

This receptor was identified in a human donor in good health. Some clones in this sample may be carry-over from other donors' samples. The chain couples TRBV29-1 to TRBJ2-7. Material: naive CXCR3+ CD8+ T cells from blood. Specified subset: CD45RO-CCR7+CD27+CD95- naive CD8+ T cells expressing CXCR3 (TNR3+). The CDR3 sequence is CSVEGIGVEQYF.